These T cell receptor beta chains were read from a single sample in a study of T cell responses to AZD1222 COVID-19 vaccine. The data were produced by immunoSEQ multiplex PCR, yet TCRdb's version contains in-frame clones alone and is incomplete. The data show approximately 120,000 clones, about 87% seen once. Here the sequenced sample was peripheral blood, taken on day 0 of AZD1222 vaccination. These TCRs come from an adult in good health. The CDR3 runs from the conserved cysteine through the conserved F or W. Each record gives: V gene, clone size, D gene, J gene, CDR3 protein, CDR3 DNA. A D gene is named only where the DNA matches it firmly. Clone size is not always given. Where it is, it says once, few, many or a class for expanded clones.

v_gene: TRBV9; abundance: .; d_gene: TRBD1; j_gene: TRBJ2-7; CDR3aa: CASSLNPGQSSYEQYF; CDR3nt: TGTGCCAGCAGCCTAAACCCGGGACAGTCCTCCTACGAGCAGTACTTC
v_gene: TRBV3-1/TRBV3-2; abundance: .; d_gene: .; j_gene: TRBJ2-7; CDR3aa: CASSQVFRSQGKYEQYF; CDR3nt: TGTGCCAGCAGCCAAGTATTTCGGTCACAGGGAAAATACGAGCAGTACTTC
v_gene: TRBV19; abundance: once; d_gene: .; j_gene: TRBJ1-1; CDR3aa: CASSIRGESTEAFF; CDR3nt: TGTGCCAGTAGTATTCGGGGGGAGAGCACTGAAGCTTTCTTT
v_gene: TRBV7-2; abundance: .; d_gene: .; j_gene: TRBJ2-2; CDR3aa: CASRRQPTNTGELFF; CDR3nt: TGTGCCAGCAGACGACAGCCTACTAACACCGGGGAGCTGTTTTTT
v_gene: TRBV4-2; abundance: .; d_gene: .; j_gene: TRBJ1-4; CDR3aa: CASSQDVQIKLFF; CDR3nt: TGTGCCAGCAGCCAAGATGTTCAAATAAAACTGTTTTTT
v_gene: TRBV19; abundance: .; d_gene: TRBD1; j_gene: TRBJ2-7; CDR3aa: CASSRDRGTYEQYF; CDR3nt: TGTGCCAGTAGCCGGGACAGGGGTACCTACGAGCAGTACTTC
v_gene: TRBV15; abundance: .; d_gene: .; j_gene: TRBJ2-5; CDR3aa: CATSREAGETQYF; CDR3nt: TGTGCCACCAGCAGAGAGGCGGGGGAGACCCAGTACTTC
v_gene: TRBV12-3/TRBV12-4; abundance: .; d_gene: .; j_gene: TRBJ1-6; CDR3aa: CASSLPVSPLHF; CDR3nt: TGTGCCAGCAGTCTCCCAGTATCACCCCTCCACTTT
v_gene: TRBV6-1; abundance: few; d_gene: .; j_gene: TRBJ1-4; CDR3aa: CASSEGNMGGNEKLFF; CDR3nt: TGTGCCAGCAGTGAAGGGAATATGGGTGGTAATGAAAAACTGTTTTTT
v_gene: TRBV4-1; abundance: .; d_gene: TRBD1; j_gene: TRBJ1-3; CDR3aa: CASSHPDRVGNTIYF; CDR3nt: TGCGCCAGCAGCCACCCCGACAGGGTGGGAAACACCATATATTTT
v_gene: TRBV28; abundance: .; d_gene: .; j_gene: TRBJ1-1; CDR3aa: CASSSGQPEAFF; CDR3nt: TGTGCCAGCAGCTCAGGACAGCCTGAAGCTTTCTTT
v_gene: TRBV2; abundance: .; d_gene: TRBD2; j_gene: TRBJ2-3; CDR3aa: CASSVPGGNTDTQYF; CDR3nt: TGTGCCAGCAGTGTACCGGGGGGGAACACAGATACGCAGTATTTT
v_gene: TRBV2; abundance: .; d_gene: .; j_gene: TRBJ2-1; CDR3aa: CASSDRGSSYNEQFF; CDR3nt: TGTGCCAGCAGTGATCGAGGGAGCTCCTACAATGAGCAGTTCTTC
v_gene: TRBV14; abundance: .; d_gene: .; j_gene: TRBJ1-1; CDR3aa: CASSDGARTEAFF; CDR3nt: TGTGCCAGCAGCGACGGGGCCAGGACTGAAGCTTTCTTT
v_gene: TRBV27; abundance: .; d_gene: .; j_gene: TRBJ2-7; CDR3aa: CASRSGGAPIYEQYF; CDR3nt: TGTGCCAGTCGAAGCGGAGGGGCTCCTATCTACGAGCAGTACTTC
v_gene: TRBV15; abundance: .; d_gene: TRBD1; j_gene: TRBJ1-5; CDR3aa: CATSIRGGLGNQPQHF; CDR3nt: TGTGCCACCAGCATCAGGGGGGGGCTCGGCAATCAGCCCCAGCATTTT
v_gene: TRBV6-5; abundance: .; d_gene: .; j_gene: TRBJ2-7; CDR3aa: CASRSGAGSYEQYF; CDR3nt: TGTGCCAGTCGATCAGGGGCGGGAAGCTACGAGCAGTACTTC
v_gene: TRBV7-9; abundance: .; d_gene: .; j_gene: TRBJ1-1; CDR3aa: CASSPGDRGAFF; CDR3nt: TGTGCCAGCAGCCCCGGTGACAGAGGAGCTTTCTTT
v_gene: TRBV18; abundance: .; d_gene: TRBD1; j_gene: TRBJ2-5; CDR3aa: CASSPDEGAETQYF; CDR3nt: TGTGCCAGCTCACCCGACGAGGGGGCAGAGACCCAGTACTTC
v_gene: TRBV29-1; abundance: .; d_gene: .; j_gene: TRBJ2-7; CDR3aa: CSTKGGAAYEQYF; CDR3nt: TGCAGCACCAAGGGGGGAGCCGCCTACGAGCAGTACTTC
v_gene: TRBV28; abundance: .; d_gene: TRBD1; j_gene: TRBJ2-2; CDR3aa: CASSIQGANTGELFF; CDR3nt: TGTGCCAGCAGTATTCAGGGGGCGAACACCGGGGAGCTGTTTTTT
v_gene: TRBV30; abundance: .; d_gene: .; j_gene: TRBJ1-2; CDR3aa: CAWRLGSSGYTF; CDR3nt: TGTGCCTGGAGACTAGGATCGAGTGGCTACACCTTC